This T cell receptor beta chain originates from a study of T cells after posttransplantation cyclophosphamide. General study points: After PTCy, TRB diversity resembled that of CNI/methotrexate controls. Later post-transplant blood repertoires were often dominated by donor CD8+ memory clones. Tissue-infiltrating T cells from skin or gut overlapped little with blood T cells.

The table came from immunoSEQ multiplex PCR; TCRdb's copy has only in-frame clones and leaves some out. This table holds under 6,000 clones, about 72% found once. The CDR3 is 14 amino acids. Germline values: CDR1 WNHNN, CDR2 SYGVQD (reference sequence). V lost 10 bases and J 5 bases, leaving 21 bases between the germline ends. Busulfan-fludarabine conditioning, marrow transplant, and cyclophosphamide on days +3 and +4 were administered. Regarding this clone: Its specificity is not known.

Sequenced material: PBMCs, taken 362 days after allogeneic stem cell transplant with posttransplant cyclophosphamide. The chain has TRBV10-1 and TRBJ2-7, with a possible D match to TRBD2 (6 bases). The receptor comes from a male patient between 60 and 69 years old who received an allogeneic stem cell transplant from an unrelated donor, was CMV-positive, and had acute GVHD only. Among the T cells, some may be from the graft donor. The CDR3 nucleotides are TGCGCCACCAGACATAGCGGCCCGCTAGACGAGCAGTACTTC. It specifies CATRHSGPLDEQYF.